The 19 T cell receptor beta chains below all came from one sample that was sequenced in a study of identical twins. TCRdb re-called the 5' RACE reads with MiXCR, one entry per CDR3 protein. Of roughly 290,000 distinct CDR3 sequences listed, 8% to 9.5% were seen once; the top ten hold under 7.5%. The same specimen was also included in a second study, on yellow fever vaccine responses in identical twins.

Sequenced material: CD8+ T cells sorted from blood. The receptors shown here come from a woman aged 18-35 years in good health.

This clonotype was seen ten or more times. The chain recombines TRBV10-3 with TRBJ2-7, with 7 bases lining up with TRBD2. V lost 3 bases and J lost 2; bases outside the gene matches: 13. The CDR3 totals 17 residues. The V gene's germline CDR1 is ENHRY and CDR2 SYGVKD. CDR3: CAISDPTGASGPYEQYF. In DNA form, the CDR3 reads TGTGCCATCAGTGATCCAACCGGGGCTAGCGGACCCTACGAGCAGTACTTC.

This clonotype was seen repeatedly, ten times or more. This chain connects TRBV5-1 to TRBJ2-6; no reliable D call. This CDR3 region has 12 residues. Trimming cost V 7 bases and J 1 base, with 3 bases left between them. CDR1 is SGHRS, CDR2 YFSETQ, per germline. Written as DNA, the CDR3 is TGCGCCAGCCGATCTGGGGCCAACGTCCTGACTTTC. This translates into CASRSGANVLTF.

This clonotype came up a few times. V gene TRBV3-1 combines with J gene TRBJ2-3, with a weak D call TRBD1 (6 bases). Germline loops: CDR1 LGHDT, CDR2 YNNKEL (reference sequence). V was pared by 2 bases and J by 2 bases, with 14 bases between. There are 16 residues in the CDR3. The CDR3, as DNA: TGTGCCAGCAGCCAATCGGACAGTCCTTACACAGATACGCAGTATTTT. The encoded protein is CASSQSDSPYTDTQYF.

Ten or more counts support this clonotype. V usage is TRBV7-9 and J usage is TRBJ2-7; D is perhaps TRBD1 (6 bases). Germline assignment: CDR1 SEHNR and CDR2 FQNEAQ (reference sequence). The germline V and J ends were trimmed by 5 bases and 5 bases, with 10 bases remaining between them. The CDR3 has 12 residues. The CDR3 DNA reads as TGTGCCAGCAGCCCACAGGGAGACGAGCAGTACTTC. Protein product: CASSPQGDEQYF.

This clonotype was seen repeatedly, ten times or more. The V and J genes are TRBV29-1 and TRBJ1-1, with D uncertain. Germline V gene data show CDR1 as SQVTM and CDR2 as ANQGSEA. V was clipped by 4 bases and J by 1 base, with 4 bases between them. The CDR3 is 11 residues long. The CDR3, as DNA: TGCAGCGTTGTACAGAACACTGAAGCTTTCTTT. Protein product: CSVVQNTEAFF.

V gene TRBV6-5 combines with J gene TRBJ2-7; 7 bases map to TRBD1. This CDR3 has 16 amino acids. The trim removed 2 bases at V and 0 bases at J, leaving 7 bases unmatched. Per germline, CDR1 MNHEY and CDR2 SVGAGI. CDR3 sequence: CASSYVETGPSYEQYF. For the CDR3, the DNA is TGTGCCAGCAGTTACGTTGAGACAGGGCCCTCCTACGAGCAGTACTTC.

This clonotype was seen at least ten times. The chain employs TRBV19 and TRBJ2-2, with D unresolved. CDR1 and CDR2 (germline): LNHDA, SQIVND (reference sequence). This CDR3 has 14 amino acids. V was trimmed by 4 bases and J by 4 bases, leaving 10 bases between them. CDR3 nucleotide sequence: TGTGCCAGTAGTACACAGCTTTTCACCGGGGAGCTGTTTTTT. Translation: CASSTQLFTGELFF.

This clonotype showed up many times. The chain uses TRBV5-1 and TRBJ2-7; D ambiguous. This CDR3 has 14 amino acids. Germline assignment: CDR1 SGHRS and CDR2 YFSETQ. Trimming removed 1 base at V and 0 bases at J, with 8 bases between. Here the CDR3 DNA reads TGCGCCAGCAGCTTGTTTCCGAGCTCCTACGAGCAGTACTTC. Its protein product is CASSLFPSSYEQYF.

The sample holds a few counts of this clonotype. The rearrangement joins TRBV20-1 to TRBJ2-2; 7 bases fit TRBD1. The J segment lost 2 bases and the V segment lost 6 bases, leaving 6 bases of the junction unmatched. The CDR3 has 14 residues. CDR1 and CDR2 (germline): DFQATT, SNEGSKA (reference sequence). The chain's CDR3 is CSATGTVNTGELFF. In nucleotides, the CDR3 is TGCAGTGCAACCGGGACAGTAAACACCGGGGAGCTGTTTTTT.

This clonotype was seen only a few times. CDR3 in DNA: TGCAGTGCTAGAGATCATCCCACAGATACGCAGTATTTT. As protein: CSARDHPTDTQYF. V is TRBV20-1 and J is TRBJ2-3, with no clear D. This CDR3 comprises 13 residues. V was shortened by 0 bases and J by 2 bases, with 6 bases between the two germline ends. Germline V CDR1 and CDR2: DFQATT, SNEGSKA (reference sequence).

In this sample, this clonotype turned up many times. The V gene is TRBV15, the J gene TRBJ1-5; tentative D call: TRBD1 (5 bases). V was shortened by 1 base and J by 6 bases, with 19 bases between the two germline ends. The CDR3 is 17 amino acids. The V gene's germline CDR1 is LNHNV and CDR2 YYDKDF (reference sequence). The CDR3: CATSRAGFRDNSQPQHF. The CDR3 coding sequence is TGTGCCACCAGCAGAGCAGGTTTCAGGGATAATAGTCAGCCCCAGCATTTT.

This clonotype was observed at least ten times. V usage is TRBV4-3 and J usage is TRBJ2-7; TRBD2 matches at 7 bases. CDR3 size: 16 residues. CDR1 is LGHNA and CDR2 is YSLEER in the germline V gene. The V and J ends lost 0 bases and 3 bases, in that order; junction bases with no gene match: 8. DNA of the CDR3: TGCGCCAGCAGCCAAGACGTGGGCGGGAGTGGCTACGAGCAGTACTTC. This sequence encodes CASSQDVGGSGYEQYF.

This clonotype was observed a handful of times. The chain carries TRBV18 and TRBJ2-1, with 9 bases fitting TRBD1. With 2 bases clipped from V and 8 bases from J, the junction kept 7 bases outside the gene matches. Germline V lookup: CDR1 KGHSH, CDR2 LQKENI. This CDR3 comprises 15 residues. CDR3 residues: CASSPEGQGFDEQFF. Here the CDR3 DNA reads TGTGCCAGCTCACCAGAGGGACAGGGTTTTGATGAGCAGTTCTTC.

J is TRBJ2-7 and V is TRBV28; D gene unclear. The CDR3 totals 13 residues. V lost 8 bases to trimming and J lost 0 bases, with 11 bases between them. From germline, CDR1 is MDHEN and CDR2 SYDVKM. Written as DNA, the CDR3 is TGTGCCAGCCCTGAACAAAGCTCCTACGAGCAGTACTTC. As protein: CASPEQSSYEQYF.

This clonotype has a handful of counts. The chain combines TRBV6-2 or TRBV6-3 with TRBJ2-7, with 9 bases matching TRBD1. The junction had 6 bases not matched to a gene; V was cut back by 8 bases and J by 1 base. The CDR3 totals 14 residues. Germline assignment: CDR1 MNHEY and CDR2 SVGEGT. The CDR3 sequence is CASDQDRGSYEQYF. The CDR3 DNA is TGTGCCAGCGATCAGGACAGGGGTTCCTACGAGCAGTACTTC.

There are a few counts of this clonotype. The rearrangement links TRBV27 to TRBJ1-2; D is undetermined. V was clipped by 8 bases and J by 8 bases, with 9 bases between them. The V gene's germline CDR1 is MNHEY and CDR2 SMNVEV (reference sequence). The CDR3 is 10 residues long. The CDR3 DNA follows: TGTGCCAGCCGAGGGAGAGGCTACACCTTC. It specifies CASRGRGYTF.

This clonotype was detected many times. V gene TRBV15 combines with J gene TRBJ2-5; no definite D call. This CDR3 is built from 15 residues. Germline V gives CDR1 LNHNV, CDR2 YYDKDF (reference sequence). The ends were cut back, 4 bases at V and 5 bases at J, with 17 bases in the middle. The CDR3 is CATSKEPSFRETQYF. In DNA form, the CDR3 reads TGTGCCACCAGCAAGGAGCCCTCCTTTCGGGAGACCCAGTACTTC.

The chain carries TRBV27 and TRBJ2-3, with 11 bases lining up with TRBD2. V lost 3 bases, J lost 5 bases, and 4 bases stayed unmatched. The CDR3 extends over 15 amino acids. Germline loops: CDR1 MNHEY, CDR2 SMNVEV (reference sequence). The CDR3 DNA follows: TGTGCCAGCAGTTTTAGTCTAGCGGGAGGAGATACGCAGTATTTT. This translates into CASSFSLAGGDTQYF.

V is TRBV30 and J is TRBJ2-7; no reliable D call. The V end was cut by 1 base, the J end by 0 bases, with 13 bases between. CDR3 length equals 15 residues. Germline-derived CDR1 and CDR2 are GTSNPN and SVGIG (reference sequence). The CDR3 region is CAWSGPAVLSYEQYF. In DNA, the CDR3 is TGTGCCTGGAGTGGGCCAGCAGTACTCTCCTACGAGCAGTACTTC.